One and the same sample provided the 18 T cell receptor beta chains below, sequenced in a study of cytomegalovirus exposure and HLA in healthy donors (dated by TCRdb to the late 2010s). Receptor libraries were prepared by the immunoSEQ multiplex PCR assay. A mixture of 60 forward primers for TCR Vbeta segments and 13 reverse primers for TCR Jbeta segments was used in the multiplex PCR. TCRdb stores this immuneACCESS table with in-frame sequences only. Part of the clones is absent; in the studies checked, under half of the shortfall reflects unresolved V genes, and no reason is known for the rest. The sample data list 100,000 or so clones, and approximately 70% of these were observed just once. The top ten constitute around 4% of the sample. Sequenced sample: PBMCs. These receptors all come from a man aged 25-40 years in good health and CMV-seropositive.

The chain combines TRBV9 with TRBJ1-5; tentative D call: TRBD1 (6 bases). The CDR3 spans 15 residues. Trimming took off 4 bases at V and 3 bases at J, with 14 bases between the two ends. CDR1 SGDLS and CDR2 YYNGEE come from the germline V gene. As DNA, the CDR3 is TGTGCCAGCAGCCCTAGAGGGGGGGACAATCAGCCCCAGCATTTT. Amino acids: CASSPRGGDNQPQHF.

The rearrangement joins TRBV27 to TRBJ1-1; no firm D call. Trimming took off 3 bases at V and 2 bases at J, with 7 bases between the two ends. This CDR3 is 13 amino acids long. CDR1 MNHEY and CDR2 SMNVEV come from the germline V gene (reference sequence). CDR3 sequence (DNA): TGTGCCAGCAGTTTGTCCCCAAACACTGAAGCTTTCTTT. Amino acids: CASSLSPNTEAFF.

As concerns this clone: The junction departs from germline at one end; a sequencing error may be responsible. The chain couples TRBV19 to TRBJ1-5; D is possibly TRBD1 (5 bases). Germline CDR1 LNHDA, CDR2 SQIVND (reference sequence). This CDR3 spans 11 amino acids. The CDR3 reads CAGYDNQPQHF. CDR3 DNA: TGCGCAGGGTACGACAATCAGCCCCAGCATTTT.

This clone was found a few times. The rearrangement uses TRBV5-3 and TRBJ2-2; 8 nucleotides align to TRBD1. TRBV5-3 is treated as an ORF (open reading frame) with a function not yet certain. V was clipped by 3 bases and J by 5 bases; unmatched bases: 9. The CDR3 length is 16 residues. The chain's CDR3 is CARSSSGTGGTGELFF. CDR3 bases: TGTGCCAGAAGCTCCTCCGGGACAGGAGGGACCGGGGAGCTGTTTTTT.

The chain uses TRBV7-6 and TRBJ2-3, with TRBD2 matching over 8 bases. The germline V gene encodes CDR1 SGHVS and CDR2 FNYEAQ. Trimming removed 3 bases from V and 4 bases from J; junction bases left unmatched: 9. The CDR3 length is 16 residues. The CDR3 sequence: CASSLASGGRADTQYF. In nucleotides, the CDR3 is TGTGCCAGCAGCTTGGCAAGCGGGGGAAGGGCAGATACGCAGTATTTT.

V and J are TRBV5-5 and TRBJ1-2; 10 nucleotides line up with TRBD1. The germline CDR1 and CDR2 sequences are SGHKS and YYEKEE (reference sequence). The CDR3 runs to 17 residues. V trimming: 0 bases; J trimming: 2 bases; junction bases outside the gene matches: 7. The CDR3 DNA reads TGTGCCAGCAGCTTGGTCACCGGGGACAGGGGAAACTATGGCTACACCTTC. Translating it yields CASSLVTGDRGNYGYTF.

Only a few counts were recorded for this clone. V gene TRBV6-6 combines with J gene TRBJ2-1; TRBD2 aligns across 9 bases. Germline V gene lookup returns CDR1 MNHNY and CDR2 SVGAGI (reference sequence). Trimming took 2 bases from V and 7 from J; bases not matched to a gene: 6. The CDR3 extends over 15 amino acids. The CDR3 DNA follows: TGTGCCAGCAGTTACCCGTCGAGCGGGGGGAATGAGCAGTTCTTC. Residues: CASSYPSSGGNEQFF.

This CDR3 is CASSDIEGAPGEQFF. In DNA, the CDR3 is TGTGCCAGCAGTGACATAGAGGGGGCCCCAGGGGAGCAGTTCTTC. This chain connects TRBV2 to TRBJ2-1; 7 bases are a match to TRBD1. Germline V lookup: CDR1 SNHLY, CDR2 FYNNEI. V gave up 3 bases and J gave up 10 bases; unmatched junction bases: 12. This CDR3 is built from 15 residues.

This clone appeared a few times. The chain links TRBV11-2 to TRBJ2-7; possible D gene TRBD1, 6 bases. In germline, CDR1 is SGHAT, CDR2 FQNNGV. Trimming stripped 6 bases from V and 3 bases from J, with 18 bases between. The CDR3 is made up of 15 amino acids. CDR3 sequence (DNA): TGTGCCAGCAGTAACGACGGTCAGGGGCTCTACGAGCAGTACTTC. Its protein product is CASSNDGQGLYEQYF.

V is TRBV7-3 and J is TRBJ2-1; possibly TRBD2 for D (6 bases). This CDR3 has 16 residues. Trimming removed 5 bases from V and 5 bases from J, with 19 bases in between. Germline CDR1 and CDR2: SGHTA and FQGTGA. CDR3: CASSPDGSGSDNEQFF. The CDR3 DNA is TGTGCCAGCAGCCCGGACGGGAGCGGGTCCGACAATGAGCAGTTCTTC.

The genes are TRBV6-5 and TRBJ2-7; D is possibly TRBD1 (5 bases). From germline, CDR1 is MNHEY and CDR2 SVGAGI. The length of the CDR3 is 12 residues. V lost 4 bases, J lost 5 bases, and 9 bases lay in between. The CDR3 is CASSSWGHEQYF. The CDR3 DNA follows: TGTGCCAGCAGTTCATGGGGCCACGAGCAGTACTTC.

The V call is TRBV11-1, the J call TRBJ1-2; TRBD1 might be the D (6 bases). V shed 5 bases and J shed 5 bases, with 21 bases lying between them. There are 16 residues in the CDR3. The V gene's germline CDR1 is SGHAT and CDR2 FQDESV (reference sequence). The CDR3 DNA follows: TGTGCCAGCAGCCAATTAGGAAGTTCAACAGGGTATGGCTACACCTTC. This encodes CASSQLGSSTGYGYTF.

In this sample, this clone turned up a few times. This chain joins TRBV2 and TRBJ1-5; D call uncertain. V was shortened by 3 bases and J by 5 bases, with 11 bases between the two germline ends. The CDR3 is 14 residues long. Germline V gene lookup returns CDR1 SNHLY and CDR2 FYNNEI. The CDR3 DNA reads as TGTGCCAGCAGTGACGTGGGTGCGGATCAGCCCCAGCATTTT. It is translated as CASSDVGADQPQHF.

This clone has more than one count but fewer than ten. The chain employs TRBV15 and TRBJ1-2, with D maybe TRBD1 (5 bases). This CDR3 spans 14 amino acids. Trimming stripped 5 bases from V and 5 bases from J, with 15 bases between. Looked up from germline, CDR1 is LNHNV and CDR2 is YYDKDF (reference sequence). The CDR3 DNA follows: TGTGCCACCAGCTCTGGGGAGGGGTCTTATGGCTACACCTTC. Protein sequence: CATSSGEGSYGYTF.

V is TRBV2 and J is TRBJ1-2; D unresolved. Trimming took 4 bases from V and 4 from J, leaving 10 bases between them. Germline CDR1 reads SNHLY; CDR2 reads FYNNEI. This CDR3 region has 13 residues. CDR3 bases: TGTGCCAGCAGTGTTCAGGCGTTCTATGGCTACACCTTC. Encoded protein: CASSVQAFYGYTF. The variable domain in full, with the rest retrieved from reference TRBV2 and TRBJ1-2, is EPEVTQTPSHQVTQMGQEVILRCVPISNHLYFYWYRQILGQKVEFLVSFYNNEISEKSEIFDDQFSVERPDGSNFTLKIRSTKLEDSAMYFCASSVQAFYGYTFGSGTRLTVV.

V gene TRBV6-5 combines with J gene TRBJ1-5; D possibly corresponds to TRBD1 (5 bases). This CDR3 contains 14 residues. CDR1 and CDR2 (germline): MNHEY, SVGAGI. Trimming pared 5 bases from V and 5 bases from J, leaving 13 bases between. This chain's CDR3 is CASSESQVYQPQHF. The CDR3 DNA follows: TGTGCCAGCAGTGAATCACAGGTCTATCAGCCCCAGCATTTT.

The genes are TRBV7-6 and TRBJ2-1; 12 bases are shared with TRBD2. The CDR3 is 16 amino acids. J gave up 9 bases and V 1 base, and 7 bases lay outside the gene matches. The germline V gene encodes CDR1 SGHVS and CDR2 FNYEAQ. The CDR3 region is CASSLEGASGGGEQFF. In DNA, the CDR3 is TGTGCCAGCAGCTTAGAGGGAGCTAGCGGGGGGGGTGAGCAGTTCTTC.

The chain links TRBV11-2 to TRBJ2-7; 7 bases map to TRBD1. The J segment lost 0 bases and the V segment lost 6 bases, leaving 2 bases of the junction unmatched. CDR3 length equals 13 residues. CDR1 is SGHAT and CDR2 is FQNNGV in the germline V gene. The CDR3 here is CASRRTGSYEQYF. In DNA form, the CDR3 reads TGTGCCAGCAGGAGGACAGGCTCCTACGAGCAGTACTTC.